These 9 T cell receptor beta chains came from one sample sequenced in a study of blood T cell repertoires in COVID-19. Produced via immunoSEQ multiplex PCR; TCRdb's table is partial and in-frame only. The repertoire holds under 400,000 clones, about 87% seen once, with more than 1.5% in the top ten. The sample comprised PBMCs or T cells enriched from blood (not recorded which). Receptors were obtained from a man aged 40-49 years in a cohort exposed to, infected with or recovered from COVID-19 (not recorded which).

This clone was recorded only once. J is TRBJ2-2 and V is TRBV5-1; the D gene is possibly TRBD1 (7 bases). The CDR3 length is 14 residues. The V end was cut by 8 bases, the J end by 3 bases, with 14 bases between. Germline V gene lookup returns CDR1 SGHRS and CDR2 YFSETQ. As DNA, the CDR3 is TGCGCCAGTACTGCGGGACAGTACACCGGGGAGCTGTTTTTT. As protein: CASTAGQYTGELFF.

The chain carries TRBV19 and TRBJ2-1; D possibly corresponds to TRBD2 (5 bases). The V gene lost 5 bases and the J gene lost 1 base, with 12 bases spanning the gap. CDR1 and CDR2 (germline): LNHDA, SQIVND (reference sequence). The CDR3 is 15 residues long. DNA for the CDR3: TGTGCCAGTAGTCAGGACTTGCTATCCTACAATGAGCAGTTCTTC. Its translation: CASSQDLLSYNEQFF.

This clone was detected only a few times. The V call is TRBV11-1, the J call TRBJ2-5; D uncertain. The V and J ends lost 5 bases and 4 bases respectively, with 5 bases between them. The germline V gene encodes CDR1 SGHAT and CDR2 FQDESV (reference sequence). The CDR3 is 11 amino acids. CDR3 nucleotide sequence: TGTGCCAGCAGCGGGCGAGAGACCCAGTACTTC. Encoded protein: CASSGRETQYF.

The V and J genes are TRBV4-1 and TRBJ1-1, with 8 bases fitting TRBD1. This CDR3 comprises 16 residues. Per germline, CDR1 MGHRA and CDR2 YSYEKL. V gave up 2 bases and J gave up 2 bases; unmatched junction bases: 7. As DNA, the CDR3 is TGCGCCAGCAGCCAACCGGGACAGGTCCTAAACACTGAAGCTTTCTTT. It encodes CASSQPGQVLNTEAFF.

J is TRBJ2-7 and V is TRBV11-2; a weak D match, TRBD1 (6 bases). The germline CDR1 and CDR2 sequences are SGHAT and FQNNGV. The CDR3 length is 14 residues. Trimming cost V 4 bases and J 6 bases, with 16 bases left between them. The CDR3 sequence: CASSWNTPRGEQYF. The CDR3 DNA reads TGTGCCAGCAGCTGGAACACCCCCAGGGGCGAGCAGTACTTC.

This sequence joins TRBV4-2 and TRBJ1-1; no reliable D call. Trimming cost V 1 base and J 0 bases, with 9 bases left between them. Germline V gene data show CDR1 as LGHNA and CDR2 as YNFKEQ. CDR3 size: 15 residues. The CDR3 loop reads CASSQVELMNTEAFF. Written as DNA, the CDR3 is TGTGCCAGCAGCCAAGTGGAGTTAATGAACACTGAAGCTTTCTTT.

The chain recombines TRBV5-8 with TRBJ1-6; D call uncertain. CDR1 and CDR2 from the germline V gene are SGHTS and YDEGEE. The CDR3 totals 14 residues. V was shortened by 4 bases and J by 7 bases, with 12 bases between the two germline ends. Here the CDR3 reads CASSPTRSNSPLHF. CDR3 bases: TGTGCCAGCAGCCCAACCAGGTCCAATTCACCCCTCCACTTT.

This chain links TRBV3-1 (or the pseudogene TRBV3-2) with TRBJ2-2, with D possibly TRBD1 on 5 matching bases. Germline V gene lookup returns CDR1 LGHDT and CDR2 YNNKEL (reference sequence). The CDR3 is 16 amino acids. V lost 1 base and J lost 2, with 11 bases in between. The CDR3 loop reads CASSQGQGINTGELFF. The CDR3 DNA reads as TGTGCCAGCAGCCAAGGTCAGGGTATTAACACCGGGGAGCTGTTTTTT.

J is TRBJ2-1 and V is TRBV4-1; TRBD2 agrees at 8 bases. J was trimmed by 5 bases and V by 3 bases; bases with no gene match: 9. The CDR3 covers 16 residues. From germline, CDR1 is MGHRA and CDR2 YSYEKL. The CDR3 region is CASSHPSAGGDNEQFF. In nucleotides, the CDR3 is TGCGCCAGCAGCCACCCCTCCGCGGGGGGAGACAATGAGCAGTTCTTC.